Below, 15 T cell receptor beta chains from the same sample are listed, as sequenced in a study of blood T cell repertoires in COVID-19. Measured with immunoSEQ multiplex PCR; TCRdb has only the in-frame clones, and not every one. Here the sample spans some 320,000 clones, around 89% being singletons. Sequenced sample: peripheral blood. Receptors originate from a woman in her 30s who had recovered from COVID-19.

V and J are TRBV6-2 or TRBV6-3 and TRBJ2-2, with 10 bases matching TRBD2. J lost 3 bases, V lost 7 bases, and 14 bases had no gene match. CDR1 is MNHEY, CDR2 SVGEGT, per germline. The CDR3 runs 18 residues. DNA of the CDR3: TGTGCCAGCATCCCGGGCGGTAGCGGGGGGCCTGACACCGGGGAGCTGTTTTTT. Its translation: CASIPGGSGGPDTGELFF.

This CDR3 is CASSTTGGPYNEQFF. In nucleotides, the CDR3 is TGTGCCAGCAGTACCACAGGGGGCCCCTACAATGAGCAGTTCTTC. The chain carries TRBV7-2 and TRBJ2-1; 9 bases agree with TRBD1. The CDR3 has 15 residues. Germline loops: CDR1 SGHTA, CDR2 FQGNSA. With V trimmed by 6 bases and J by 2 bases, 5 bases remained unmatched. Together with reference TRBV7-2 and TRBJ2-1, the CDR3 gives the full variable domain: GAGVSQSPSNKVTEKGKDVELRCDPISGHTALYWYRQSLGQGLEFLIYFQGNSAPDKSGLPSDRFSAERTGGSVSTLTIQRTQQEDSAVYLCASSTTGGPYNEQFFGPGTRLTVL.

The chain joins TRBV12-3 or TRBV12-4 to TRBJ2-3, with no clear D. The CDR3 runs to 12 residues. V was pared by 9 bases and J by 3 bases, with 10 bases between. The CDR3 nucleotides are TGTGCCAGTTCGGCCGGGACAGATACGCAGTATTTT. Protein: CASSAGTDTQYF.

The rearrangement uses TRBV5-4 and TRBJ2-2; 7 bases map to TRBD2. Per germline, CDR1 SGHNT and CDR2 YYREEE (reference sequence). V lost 8 bases to trimming and J lost 3 bases; unmatched junction nucleotides: 4. This CDR3 has 13 amino acids. CDR3 bases: TGTGCCAGTTGGAGCGGGGACACCGGGGAGCTGTTTTTT. Translation gives CASWSGDTGELFF.

In its sample, this clone was seen many times. The rearrangement uses TRBV7-6 and TRBJ1-6; maybe TRBD1 (5 bases). The V end was cut by 0 bases, the J end by 9 bases, with 12 bases between. Germline V lookup: CDR1 SGHVS, CDR2 FNYEAQ. The CDR3 is made up of 15 amino acids. Here the CDR3 DNA reads TGTGCCAGCAGCTTAGCGCGCGGGGCGGCTTCACCCCTCCACTTT. It translates to CASSLARGAASPLHF.

The chain joins TRBV4-1 to TRBJ2-1; D is unclear. Germline CDR1 and CDR2: MGHRA and YSYEKL. With 1 base removed from V and 0 bases from J, the gap between germline ends came to 7 bases. The CDR3 is 15 residues long. CDR3 in amino acids: CASSQAGFSYNEQFF. The CDR3 nucleotides read TGCGCCAGCAGCCAAGCTGGCTTCTCCTACAATGAGCAGTTCTTC.

In this sample, this clone turned up once. The chain is built from TRBV7-2 and TRBJ2-4; 10 nucleotides match TRBD2. CDR1 is SGHTA, CDR2 FQGNSA, per germline. V shed 5 bases, J shed 10 bases, and the junction held 11 bases outside the gene matches. The CDR3 extends over 15 amino acids. CDR3 amino acids: CASSRPSGGAGIQYF. Written as DNA, the CDR3 is TGTGCCAGCAGCCGTCCGAGCGGGGGGGCCGGGATTCAGTACTTC.

The chain uses TRBV4-1 and TRBJ1-6; tentatively, D is TRBD1 (5 bases). Germline V gene lookup returns CDR1 MGHRA and CDR2 YSYEKL. V was pared by 2 bases and J by 7 bases, with 12 bases between. The CDR3 is 15 residues long. The CDR3 DNA sequence: TGCGCCAGCAGCCAATCAGGAGGGGAAAATTCACCCCTCCACTTT. It yields the protein CASSQSGGENSPLHF.

The chain employs TRBV19 and TRBJ1-2; maybe TRBD1 (6 bases). Germline values: CDR1 LNHDA, CDR2 SQIVND (reference sequence). The CDR3 sequence is 15 residues long. V was cut by 4 bases and J by 4 bases, with 16 bases left in between. Here the CDR3 DNA reads TGTGCCAGTAGTACAGGACAGTTAAGTCTCTATGGCTACACCTTC. Translating gives CASSTGQLSLYGYTF.

The chain uses TRBV27 and TRBJ1-1; D unresolved. V lost 5 bases, J lost 0 bases, and 7 bases lay in between. This CDR3 spans 13 amino acids. Germline lookup yields CDR1 MNHEY and CDR2 SMNVEV (reference sequence). DNA of the CDR3: TGTGCCAGCAGTCAAAACATGAACACTGAAGCTTTCTTT. This encodes CASSQNMNTEAFF.

In DNA form, the CDR3 reads TGTGCCAGCAGCTTAGTCCCCGGGGGAGGCTCAGATACGCAGTATTTT. As protein: CASSLVPGGGSDTQYF. The chain carries TRBV7-9 and TRBJ2-3; a possible D gene is TRBD2 (6 bases). Germline V gives CDR1 SEHNR, CDR2 FQNEAQ (reference sequence). There are 16 residues in the CDR3. Trimming removed 1 base from V and 4 bases from J, with 15 bases in between. The entire variable domain, with the rest obtained from reference TRBV7-9 and TRBJ2-3, is as follows: DTGVSQNPRHKITKRGQNVTFRCDPISEHNRLYWYRQTLGQGPEFLTYFQNEAQLEKSRLLSDRFSAERPKGSFSTLEIQRTEQGDSAMYLCASSLVPGGGSDTQYFGPGTRLTVL.

This clone was counted a few times. The J gene is TRBJ1-6, the V gene TRBV7-6; D unclear. The CDR3 is 16 amino acids. V was clipped by 3 bases and J by 1 base, with 10 bases between them. The V gene's germline CDR1 is SGHVS and CDR2 FNYEAQ. The CDR3 protein is CASSFSGGSYNSPLHF. In DNA form, the CDR3 reads TGTGCCAGCAGCTTTTCAGGTGGATCCTATAATTCACCCCTCCACTTT.

This clone came up a few times. The rearrangement uses TRBV6-5 and TRBJ1-2, with D possibly matching TRBD1 (6 bases). The CDR3 totals 14 residues. Per the germline V gene, CDR1 is MNHEY and CDR2 is SVGAGI. Trimming took off 3 bases at V and 2 bases at J, with 10 bases between the two ends. The CDR3 DNA sequence: TGTGCCAGCAGTTATCGAACAGGGAACTATGGCTACACCTTC. This encodes CASSYRTGNYGYTF.

J is TRBJ2-2 and V is TRBV28; D not resolved. Germline CDR1 MDHEN, CDR2 SYDVKM. V dropped 3 bases and J dropped 6 bases, with 8 bases sitting between them. The CDR3 length is 13 residues. DNA for the CDR3: TGTGCCAGCAGTTTGTATCCTTCCGGGGAGCTGTTTTTT. Translation gives CASSLYPSGELFF.

This clone was recorded only once. The rearrangement links TRBV28 to TRBJ2-7; 10 bases are shared with TRBD1. Germline assignment: CDR1 MDHEN and CDR2 SYDVKM. The V and J ends lost 5 bases and 4 bases, in that order; junction bases with no gene match: 2. The CDR3 length is 13 residues. For the CDR3, the DNA is TGTGCCAGCAGTCGGGACAGGGGTTACGAGCAGTACTTC. Amino acids: CASSRDRGYEQYF.